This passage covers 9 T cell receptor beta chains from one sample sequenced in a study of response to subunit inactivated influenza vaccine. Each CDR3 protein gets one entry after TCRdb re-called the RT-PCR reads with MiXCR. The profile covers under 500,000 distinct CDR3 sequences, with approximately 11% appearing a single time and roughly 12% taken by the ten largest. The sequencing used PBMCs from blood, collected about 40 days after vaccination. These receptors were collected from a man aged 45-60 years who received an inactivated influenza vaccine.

The CDR3 DNA reads TGTGCCAGCAGCCCGGGACAGAGGATGGCCAAAAACATTCAGTACTTC. Protein sequence: CASSPGQRMAKNIQYF. This rearrangement joins TRBV7-8 to TRBJ2-4, with TRBD1 identical over 7 bases. The CDR3 contains 16 residues. V shed 5 bases and J 1 base; nucleotides not matched to a gene: 8. Germline values: CDR1 SGHVS, CDR2 FQNEAQ. The full variable domain, rest sourced from reference TRBV7-8 and TRBJ2-4, is GAGVSQSPRYKVAKRGQDVALRCDPISGHVSLFWYQQALGQGPEFLTYFQNEAQLDKSGLPSDRFFAERPEGSVSTLKIQRTQQEDSAVYLCASSPGQRMAKNIQYFGAGTRLSVL.

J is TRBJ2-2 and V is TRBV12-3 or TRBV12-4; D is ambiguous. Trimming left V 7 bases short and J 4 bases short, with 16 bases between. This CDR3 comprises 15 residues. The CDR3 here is CASTVGQPFTGELFF. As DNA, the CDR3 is TGTGCCAGCACGGTCGGCCAGCCCTTCACCGGGGAGCTGTTTTTT.

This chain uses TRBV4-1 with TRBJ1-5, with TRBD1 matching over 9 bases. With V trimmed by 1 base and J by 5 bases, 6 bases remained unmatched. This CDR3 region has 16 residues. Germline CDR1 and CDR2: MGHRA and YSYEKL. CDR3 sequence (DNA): TGCGCCAGCAGCCAAGCCGGGACAGGGAGTGATCAGCCCCAGCATTTT. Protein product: CASSQAGTGSDQPQHF.

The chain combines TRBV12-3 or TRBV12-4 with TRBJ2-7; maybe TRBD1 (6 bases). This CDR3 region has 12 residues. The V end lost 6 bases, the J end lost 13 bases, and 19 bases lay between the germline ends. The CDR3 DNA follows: TGTGCCAGCAGCCGATCCCCACAGGGTCAATACTTC. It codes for CASSRSPQGQYF.

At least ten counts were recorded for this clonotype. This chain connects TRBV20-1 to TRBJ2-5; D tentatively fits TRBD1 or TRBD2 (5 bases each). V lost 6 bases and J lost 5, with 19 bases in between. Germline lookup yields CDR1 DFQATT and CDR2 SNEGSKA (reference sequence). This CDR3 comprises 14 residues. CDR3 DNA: TGCAGTGCCGCCCCTCTTAGCGCAGGGGAGACCCAGTACTTC. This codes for CSAAPLSAGETQYF.

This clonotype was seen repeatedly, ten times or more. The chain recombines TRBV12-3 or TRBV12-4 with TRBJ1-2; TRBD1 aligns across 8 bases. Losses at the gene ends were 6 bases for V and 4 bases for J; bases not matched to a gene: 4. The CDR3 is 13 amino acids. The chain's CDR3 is CASRGQGTYGYTF. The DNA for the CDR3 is TGTGCCAGCAGAGGACAGGGAACCTATGGCTACACCTTC.

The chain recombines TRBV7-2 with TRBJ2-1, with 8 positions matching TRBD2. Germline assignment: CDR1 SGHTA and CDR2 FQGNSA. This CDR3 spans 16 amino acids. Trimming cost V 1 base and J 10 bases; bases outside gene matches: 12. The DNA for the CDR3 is TGTGCCAGCAGCTTAGTACGCGGGGGGTCCACCGGGGAGCAGTTCTTC. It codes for CASSLVRGGSTGEQFF.

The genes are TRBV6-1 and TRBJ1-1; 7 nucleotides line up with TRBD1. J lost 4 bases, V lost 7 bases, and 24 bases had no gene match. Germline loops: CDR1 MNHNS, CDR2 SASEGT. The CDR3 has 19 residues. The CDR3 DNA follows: TGTGCCAGCAACCTCGTCCGAGAGGGGGCGTGGACGAAAGGCACTGAAGCTTTCTTT. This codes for CASNLVREGAWTKGTEAFF.

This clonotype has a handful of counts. The CDR3, as DNA: TGTGCCAGCAGCTTAAAGGGGAGGAACACCGGGGAGCTGTTTTTT. This sequence encodes CASSLKGRNTGELFF. The rearrangement joins TRBV11-2 to TRBJ2-2; either TRBD1 or TRBD2 may fit D (5 bases each). The germline V gene has CDR1 SGHAT and CDR2 FQNNGV. The CDR3 has 15 amino acids. V was clipped by 2 bases and J by 1 base, with 8 bases between them.